The rows below give T cell receptor beta chains drawn from one sample of a study of blood T cell repertoires in COVID-19. Sequenced by immunoSEQ multiplex PCR; TCRdb stores in-frame clones only, minus some. The profile shows approximately 45,000 clones, approximately 82% of them singletons. The specimen sequenced was peripheral blood. The receptors here all came from a woman of 80 years or more with acute or convalescent COVID-19. CDR3s include the opening cysteine and the closing phenylalanine or tryptophan. The D gene is left open where the match is weak. Size tells how often a clone was seen (once, few, many) or the class of an expanded clone, and some rows leave it out.

>.|TRBJ1-3|TRBV6-6|.
CASSYSQGTGNTIYF
TGTGCCAGCAGTTACTCCCAGGGTACGGGAAACACCATATATTTT
>.|TRBJ1-3|TRBV6-6|.
CASSWGEGRFGNTIYF
TGTGCCAGCAGTTGGGGGGAGGGCCGCTTTGGAAACACCATATATTTT
>.|TRBJ2-1|TRBV2|.
CASTGPSYNEQFF
TGTGCCAGCACAGGCCCTTCCTACAATGAGCAGTTCTTC
>once|TRBJ1-5|TRBV12-5|TRBD1
CASGSYGTGGRSNQPQHF
TGTGCTAGTGGATCTTACGGGACAGGGGGCCGAAGCAATCAGCCCCAGCATTTT
>once|TRBJ2-1|TRBV5-6|.
CASSLVGGFSFF
TGTGCCAGCAGCTTGGTTGGGGGGTTCTCCTTCTTC
>.|TRBJ1-3|TRBV29-1|TRBD1
CSVGETGTGNTIYF
TGCAGCGTTGGAGAGACAGGGACGGGCAACACCATATATTTT
>.|TRBJ2-3|TRBV3-1/TRBV3-2|TRBD2
CASSEYITSGGRPYHTDTQYF
TGTGCCAGCAGCGAATACATAACTAGCGGGGGTCGCCCATACCACACAGATACGCAGTATTTT
>large|TRBJ2-4|TRBV23-1|.
CASSLTSGQNIQYF
TGCGCCAGCAGTCTGACCTCAGGGCAAAACATTCAGTACTTC
>.|TRBJ2-1|TRBV19|.
CASSLNRVPPYNEQFF
TGTGCCAGTAGTTTGAACAGGGTCCCTCCGTACAATGAGCAGTTCTTC
>.|TRBJ1-4|TRBV18|TRBD1
CASSDRDNEKLFF
TGTGCCAGCTCCGACAGGGATAATGAAAAACTGTTTTTT
>.|TRBJ2-1|TRBV14|.
CASSQSSSSYNEQFF
TGTGCCAGCAGCCAATCCTCTAGCTCCTACAATGAGCAGTTCTTC
>.|TRBJ2-2|TRBV11-2|TRBD1
CASSPRGDRATGELFF
TGTGCCAGCAGCCCCAGGGGGGACAGGGCCACCGGGGAGCTGTTTTTT
>.|TRBJ2-7|TRBV5-4|TRBD1
CASSVDRGPYEQYF
TGTGCCAGCAGCGTCGACAGGGGTCCCTACGAGCAGTACTTC
>.|TRBJ1-5|TRBV4-1|.
CASSQGGDRRNQPQHF
TGCGCCAGCAGCCAAGGTGGCGACAGACGCAATCAGCCCCAGCATTTT
>.|TRBJ1-6|TRBV5-1|TRBD1
CASSAGQGLYNSPLHF
TGCGCCAGCAGCGCGGGACAGGGGCTCTATAATTCACCCCTCCACTTT
>.|TRBJ2-5|TRBV18|TRBD1
CASSRGQGETQYF
TGTGCCAGCTCCCGCGGACAGGGAGAGACCCAGTACTTC
>.|TRBJ1-1|TRBV6-1|.
CASSDRGGDRTEAFF
TGTGCCAGCAGTGATAGGGGAGGGGATAGGACTGAAGCTTTCTTT
>.|TRBJ1-1|TRBV5-1|TRBD1
CASSSVQGGDTEAFF
TGCGCCAGCAGCTCTGTACAGGGGGGAGACACTGAAGCTTTCTTT
>.|TRBJ2-7|TRBV29-1|TRBD2
CSVTRRGYNYEQYF
TGCAGCGTAACTCGGCGGGGGTACAACTACGAGCAGTACTTC
>few|TRBJ1-1|TRBV10-3|TRBD1
CAISATDRENTEAFF
TGTGCCATCAGTGCGACAGACAGGGAGAACACTGAAGCTTTCTTT
>once|TRBJ2-7|TRBV6-5|TRBD1
CASSRQGREQYF
TGTGCCAGCAGCCGACAGGGGCGAGAGCAGTACTTC
>.|TRBJ1-2|TRBV20-1|.
CSARAGSGYTF
TGCAGTGCTAGAGCAGGGTCTGGCTACACCTTC
>.|TRBJ2-7|TRBV27|.
CASSLSAGQPDSYEQYF
TGTGCCAGCAGTTTATCCGCAGGACAGCCGGACTCCTACGAGCAGTACTTC
>.|TRBJ1-1|TRBV9|.
CASSVGLYTEAFF
TGTGCCAGCAGCGTAGGGCTTTACACTGAAGCTTTCTTT
>.|TRBJ2-3|TRBV14|.
CASSQNRVYTDTQYF
TGTGCCAGCAGCCAAAACAGGGTCTACACAGATACGCAGTATTTT
>once|TRBJ1-1|TRBV7-9|TRBD1
CASSGTGVTEAFF
TGTGCCAGCAGCGGAACAGGGGTTACTGAAGCTTTCTTT
>once|TRBJ1-5|TRBV9|.
CASSPGTGGNQPQHF
TGTGCCAGCAGCCCTGGGACGGGGGGCAATCAGCCCCAGCATTTT
>.|TRBJ1-2|TRBV19|.
CASSIARGEGYTF
TGTGCCAGTAGTATAGCCAGGGGAGAGGGCTACACCTTC
>.|TRBJ2-2|TRBV2|TRBD2
CATAGGLGTGELFF
TGTGCCACCGCGGGGGGGCTGGGCACCGGGGAGCTGTTTTTT